The 27 T cell receptor beta chains below were found in one sample sequenced in a study of blood T cell repertoires in COVID-19. Libraries were prepared by immunoSEQ multiplex PCR; TCRdb keeps only in-frame clonotypes and omits some of them. The sample consists of more than 350,000 clones, approximately 90% of them appearing once. The sample comprised PBMCs or T cells enriched from blood (not recorded which). The receptors here all came from a woman between 45 and 60 years old who had recovered from COVID-19.

The V call is TRBV10-3, the J call TRBJ2-1, with D maybe TRBD2 (7 bases). V lost 10 bases and J 1 base, leaving 23 bases between the germline ends. This CDR3 has 17 residues. Germline-derived CDR1 and CDR2 are ENHRY and SYGVKD. Here the CDR3 reads CATASGGPDVSYNEQFF. The CDR3 bases are TGTGCCACCGCTTCGGGGGGCCCGGATGTATCCTACAATGAGCAGTTCTTC.

The chain combines TRBV18 with TRBJ1-2, with D uncertain. V was pared by 10 bases and J by 3 bases, with 18 bases between. CDR3 length: 14 residues. The germline V gene encodes CDR1 KGHSH and CDR2 LQKENI. The CDR3 DNA sequence: TGTGCCACCGAATTGGCGGGCGTCGACTATGGCTACACCTTC. It yields the protein CATELAGVDYGYTF.

This chain joins TRBV5-1 and TRBJ1-1; 7 bases agree with TRBD1. The CDR3 has 13 residues. Germline CDR1 and CDR2: SGHRS and YFSETQ. The V gene end was trimmed by 2 bases and the J gene end by 4 bases; junction bases not matched to a gene: 2. The CDR3: CASSLGGSTEAFF. CDR3 DNA: TGCGCCAGCAGCTTAGGGGGCAGCACTGAAGCTTTCTTT. The variable domain in full, completed from reference TRBV5-1 and TRBJ1-1, reads KAGVTQTPRYLIKTRGQQVTLSCSPISGHRSVSWYQQTPGQGLQFLFEYFSETQRNKGNFPGRFSGRQFSNSRSEMNVSTLELGDSALYLCASSLGGSTEAFFGQGTRLTVV.

A single count supports this clone. This chain links TRBV11-2 with TRBJ2-5; weak D call: TRBD2 (5 bases). The CDR3 extends over 13 amino acids. The V end was cut by 4 bases, the J end by 0 bases, with 6 bases between. Germline V gene lookup returns CDR1 SGHAT and CDR2 FQNNGV. CDR3 in amino acids: CASSSTNQETQYF. CDR3 sequence (DNA): TGTGCCAGCAGCTCGACTAACCAAGAGACCCAGTACTTC.

The gene calls are TRBV4-2 and TRBJ1-5, with D perhaps TRBD1 (6 bases). Trimming removed 4 bases at V and 7 bases at J, with 17 bases between. The CDR3 runs to 15 residues. Per germline, CDR1 LGHNA and CDR2 YNFKEQ. DNA for the CDR3: TGTGCCAGCAGCCCGTGGGGGGGGGCAGGGCAGCCCCAGCATTTT. Translating gives CASSPWGGAGQPQHF.

This clone came up once. V is TRBV4-1 and J is TRBJ2-1; TRBD2 aligns across 7 bases. V shed 8 bases and J 1 base; nucleotides not matched to a gene: 11. The CDR3 has 16 residues. The germline V gene has CDR1 MGHRA and CDR2 YSYEKL. The CDR3 nucleotides are TGCGCCAGCCGCACAGACCCGGGGGGTTCCTACAATGAGCAGTTCTTC. This encodes CASRTDPGGSYNEQFF.

The chain carries TRBV19 and TRBJ1-5, with 8 nucleotides matching TRBD1. V trimming: 3 bases; J trimming: 7 bases; junction bases outside the gene matches: 5. Germline V gene data show CDR1 as LNHDA and CDR2 as SQIVND (reference sequence). The CDR3 is 14 residues long. The chain's CDR3 is CASSMGTGKQPQHF. The CDR3, as DNA: TGTGCCAGTAGTATGGGGACAGGAAAACAGCCCCAGCATTTT.

The chain couples TRBV7-8 to TRBJ1-1, with 9 bases identical to TRBD1. The CDR3 spans 15 residues. Germline V gene data show CDR1 as SGHVS and CDR2 as FQNEAQ. J was trimmed by 12 bases and V by 1 base; bases with no gene match: 12. CDR3 residues: CASSLGGQGASETFF. CDR3 nucleotide sequence: TGTGCCAGCAGCTTAGGGGGACAGGGTGCATCTGAGACTTTCTTT.

This clone showed up just a few times. Here the CDR3 reads CASSPRQGYNQPQHF. The CDR3 DNA reads TGTGCCAGCAGCCCCCGACAGGGGTACAATCAGCCCCAGCATTTT. V is TRBV11-2 and J is TRBJ1-5; 8 bases line up with TRBD1. CDR1 SGHAT and CDR2 FQNNGV come from the germline V gene. CDR3 size: 15 residues. V was clipped by 5 bases and J by 3 bases; unmatched bases: 6.

The chain joins TRBV7-2 to TRBJ1-2, with D perhaps TRBD1 (5 bases). The CDR3 extends over 14 amino acids. V dropped 5 bases and J dropped 4 bases, with 14 bases sitting between them. CDR1 and CDR2 (germline): SGHTA, FQGNSA. In DNA form, the CDR3 reads TGTGCCAGCAGCACACCACAGGTGACCTATGGCTACACCTTC. Translating it yields CASSTPQVTYGYTF. The complete variable domain, with remaining parts taken from reference TRBV7-2 and TRBJ1-2, reads GAGVSQSPSNKVTEKGKDVELRCDPISGHTALYWYRQSLGQGLEFLIYFQGNSAPDKSGLPSDRFSAERTGGSVSTLTIQRTQQEDSAVYLCASSTPQVTYGYTFGSGTRLTVV.

The chain is built from TRBV2 and TRBJ1-2; weak D call: TRBD1 (6 bases). The CDR3 is made up of 14 amino acids. Trimming removed 6 bases from V and 0 bases from J, with 11 bases in between. The germline CDR1 and CDR2 sequences are SNHLY and FYNNEI. CDR3 residues: CASSGQPANYGYTF. CDR3 bases: TGTGCCAGCAGCGGACAGCCAGCTAACTATGGCTACACCTTC.

This clone was seen many times. This chain uses TRBV19 with TRBJ1-2; D possibly corresponds to TRBD1 (5 bases). Germline assignment: CDR1 LNHDA and CDR2 SQIVND (reference sequence). The germline V and J ends were trimmed by 7 bases and 2 bases, with 14 bases remaining between them. CDR3 length: 14 residues. The CDR3 region is CASTTGEWNYGYTF. In DNA form, the CDR3 reads TGTGCCAGTACAACAGGTGAATGGAACTATGGCTACACCTTC.

The V call is TRBV6-5, the J call TRBJ1-5, with 7 bases aligning to TRBD1. The CDR3 totals 14 residues. Germline trimming cut 5 bases from V and 3 bases from J; bases unmatched to any gene: 4. Germline V gene data show CDR1 as MNHEY and CDR2 as SVGAGI. CDR3 DNA sequence: TGTGCCAGCAGTCTCGACAGGGTCAATCAGCCCCAGCATTTT. This encodes CASSLDRVNQPQHF.

In this sample, this clone turned up a few times. The chain uses TRBV28 and TRBJ2-7; 7 bases agree with TRBD2. Germline V CDR1 and CDR2: MDHEN, SYDVKM. After removal of 6 bases from V and 7 bases from J, the junction contained 9 bases not matched to a gene. The CDR3 contains 13 residues. In nucleotides, the CDR3 is TGTGCCAGCAGGACGTTTCCGGGGGGAGAGCAGTACTTC. This gives the protein CASRTFPGGEQYF.

The chain combines TRBV6-1 with TRBJ1-1; 8 bases line up with TRBD1. The germline CDR1 and CDR2 sequences are MNHNS and SASEGT. The CDR3 sequence is 17 residues long. J gave up 0 bases and V 1 base, and 7 bases lay outside the gene matches. The CDR3 region is CASSEVGTGDLNTEAFF. CDR3 DNA: TGTGCCAGCAGTGAAGTTGGGACAGGAGACCTGAACACTGAAGCTTTCTTT.

The rearrangement joins TRBV5-1 to TRBJ2-2; tentatively, D is TRBD1 (7 bases). CDR1 is SGHRS, CDR2 YFSETQ, per germline. Trimming pared 4 bases from V and 7 bases from J, leaving 17 bases between. This CDR3 has 15 residues. The CDR3 sequence is CASSPAGGGGGELFF. In nucleotides, the CDR3 is TGCGCCAGCAGCCCCGCAGGGGGAGGTGGCGGGGAGCTGTTTTTT.

This sequence joins TRBV7-9 and TRBJ1-1; D possibly corresponds to TRBD1 (5 bases). V was cut by 5 bases and J by 0 bases, with 13 bases left in between. The CDR3 runs 15 residues. Germline assignment: CDR1 SEHNR and CDR2 FQNEAQ (reference sequence). Written as DNA, the CDR3 is TGTGCCAGCAGCGCGCAACGACAGTTGAACACTGAAGCTTTCTTT. Its protein is CASSAQRQLNTEAFF.

Points on this clone: No conserved phenylalanine or tryptophan ends this CDR3, so it is likely a read error. The DNA is left out, because the CDR3 cannot be placed on it with certainty; the CDR3 is given as TCRdb lists it. The V and J genes are TRBV18 and TRBJ1-4. A total of 9 residues make up the CDR3, ends included. Germline assignment: CDR1 KGHSH and CDR2 LQKENI. The CDR3 loop is CARRAWEGG.

The genes are TRBV30 and TRBJ1-1; D is unclear. The CDR3 covers 11 residues. From germline, CDR1 is GTSNPN and CDR2 SVGIG (reference sequence). Trimming cost V 0 bases and J 7 bases, with 6 bases left between them. CDR3 region: CAWSVRSEAFF. The CDR3 DNA reads TGTGCCTGGAGTGTTAGAAGTGAAGCTTTCTTT.

This chain links TRBV19 with TRBJ1-1; no firm D call. This CDR3 contains 14 residues. From germline, CDR1 is LNHDA and CDR2 SQIVND (reference sequence). The V end was cut by 7 bases, the J end by 6 bases, with 18 bases between. In DNA, the CDR3 is TGTGCCAGTACGGGGTCCCGTGGGTGGGCTGAAGCTTTCTTT. It translates to CASTGSRGWAEAFF.

V gene TRBV30 combines with J gene TRBJ1-1; D not certain. V was trimmed by 3 bases and J by 11 bases, leaving 19 bases between them. The CDR3 consists of 13 residues. Germline V gene lookup returns CDR1 GTSNPN and CDR2 SVGIG (reference sequence). The CDR3 region is CAWRRKSPLGAFF. The CDR3 DNA sequence: TGTGCCTGGAGAAGAAAGAGTCCTCTGGGCGCTTTCTTT.

This clone was seen only once. The rearrangement uses TRBV29-1 and TRBJ2-2; D remains unclear. This CDR3 region has 11 residues. Germline-derived CDR1 and CDR2 are SQVTM and ANQGSEA. The V gene lost 2 bases and the J gene lost 5 bases, with 3 bases spanning the gap. The CDR3 sequence: CSVEITGELFF. CDR3 nucleotides: TGCAGCGTTGAAATAACCGGGGAGCTGTTTTTT.

The rearrangement links TRBV5-1 to TRBJ1-1; D is unresolved. The germline gives CDR1 SGHRS, CDR2 YFSETQ. V was shortened by 4 bases and J by 1 base, with 14 bases between the two germline ends. This CDR3 contains 15 residues. As DNA, the CDR3 is TGCGCCAGCAGCCTCAATTTGAACAGGAACACTGAAGCTTTCTTT. Translated, it gives CASSLNLNRNTEAFF.

The rearrangement joins TRBV3-1 (or the pseudogene TRBV3-2) to TRBJ2-7, with 8 bases matching TRBD2. The trim removed 4 bases at V and 3 bases at J, leaving 5 bases unmatched. CDR1 is LGHDT, CDR2 YNNKEL, per germline (reference sequence). This CDR3 comprises 14 residues. DNA for the CDR3: TGTGCCAGCAGCCCCCCGGGGGGGCACTACGAGCAGTACTTC. It translates to CASSPPGGHYEQYF.

The V gene is TRBV12-3 or TRBV12-4, the J gene TRBJ1-6; D call uncertain. This CDR3 is 13 amino acids long. Trimming took 5 bases from V and 4 from J, leaving 6 bases between them. CDR3 region: CASSQAYNSPLHF. Here the CDR3 DNA reads TGTGCCAGCAGTCAGGCGTATAATTCACCCCTCCACTTT.

V is TRBV6-2 or TRBV6-3 and J is TRBJ1-1; 8 bases line up with TRBD1. Germline loops: CDR1 MNHEY, CDR2 SVGEGT. The trim removed 7 bases at V and 3 bases at J, leaving 7 bases unmatched. This CDR3 has 14 residues. CDR3 loop: CASTPGQGDTEAFF. The CDR3 nucleotides read TGTGCCAGCACCCCTGGACAGGGCGACACTGAAGCTTTCTTT.

The chain has TRBV12-3 or TRBV12-4 and TRBJ1-1; a weak D match, TRBD1 (5 bases). The CDR3 runs 13 residues. V lost 1 base and J lost 6, with 9 bases in between. DNA for the CDR3: TGTGCCAGCAGTTTAGGGGGAGGGGCTGAAGCTTTCTTT. This gives the protein CASSLGGGAEAFF.